The 5 T cell receptor beta chains given below trace back to one sample, sequenced in a study of T cells in Graves' hyperthyroidism and ophthalmopathy. RNA transcripts provided the source from which TCR beta CDR3 regions were amplified. With the HTBI primer set, the TCR CDR3 went through a first round of RT-PCR. TCRdb passed the multiplex PCR reads through MiXCR, listing each CDR3 protein once. Here the sample spans some 510,000 distinct CDR3 sequences, less than 25% being singletons. The sample was blood. These receptor sequences come from a man younger than 30 with Graves' hyperthyroidism.

This chain connects TRBV12-3 or TRBV12-4 to TRBJ1-2, with D perhaps TRBD1 (6 bases). Trimming stripped 2 bases from V and 8 bases from J, with 30 bases between. This CDR3 spans 19 amino acids. DNA of the CDR3: TGTGCCAGCAGTTTAACGAGGGGGTGGCGGAACGGCCAATATGACGGCTACACCTTC. Translation: CASSLTRGWRNGQYDGYTF.

This clonotype was observed many times. The V gene is TRBV19, the J gene TRBJ1-5; D might be TRBD1 (5 bases). This CDR3 contains 15 residues. Trimming took off 3 bases at V and 1 base at J, with 10 bases between the two ends. Germline V CDR1 and CDR2: LNHDA, SQIVND (reference sequence). The CDR3 sequence is CASSIGRASNQPQHF. The CDR3 region has the DNA TGTGCCAGTAGTATTGGCAGGGCCAGCAATCAGCCCCAGCATTTT. The full variable domain, its missing parts supplied by reference TRBV19 and TRBJ1-5, is DGGITQSPKYLFRKEGQNVTLSCEQNLNHDAMYWYRQDPGQGLRLIYYSQIVNDFQKGDIAEGYSVSREKKESFPLTVTSAQKNPTAFYLCASSIGRASNQPQHFGDGTRLSIL.

This clonotype was seen a few times. J is TRBJ2-5 and V is TRBV2, with D hard to call. Germline assignment: CDR1 SNHLY and CDR2 FYNNEI. V was trimmed by 4 bases and J by 0 bases, leaving 6 bases between them. This CDR3 has 13 amino acids. The CDR3 loop is CASSARYQETQYF. The CDR3, as DNA: TGTGCCAGCAGTGCGCGGTACCAAGAGACCCAGTACTTC.

In its sample, this clonotype was seen many times. This chain joins TRBV6-5 and TRBJ1-5; D uncertain. This CDR3 is built from 13 residues. Germline assignment: CDR1 MNHEY and CDR2 SVGAGI. Trimming took 0 bases from V and 5 from J, leaving 5 bases between them. This CDR3 reads CASSYSKDQPQHF. CDR3 bases: TGTGCCAGCAGTTACTCGAAAGATCAGCCCCAGCATTTT.

This clonotype showed up many times. The V and J genes are TRBV12-3 or TRBV12-4 and TRBJ1-2; TRBD1 matches at 12 bases. V lost 3 bases to trimming and J lost 4 bases; unmatched junction nucleotides: 9. The CDR3 has 17 residues. The CDR3 loop is CASSLLRGTGGVYGYTF. The DNA for the CDR3 is TGTGCCAGCAGTTTGTTAAGGGGGACAGGGGGCGTCTATGGCTACACCTTC.